This T cell receptor (beta chain) was captured by sequencing in a study of monozygotic twins with inflammatory bowel disease. Findings and limits, study-wide: Support was absent for any single strong signal or clonotype linked to IBD.

The CDR3 covers 15 residues. CDR1 SGHKS and CDR2 YYEKEE come from the germline V gene (reference sequence). Skipping T cell sorting, the study isolated total RNA directly from whole blood. Notes on this clonotype: The antigen remains unidentified.

The template switching step added UMIs that contained a 6-nucleotide sample barcode. After re-calling the 5' RACE reads, TCRdb lists one entry per CDR3 protein, DNA absent. The repertoire shows about 210,000 distinct CDR3 sequences; the top ten hold 1.5% to 2%. The TCR sequence derives from a human donor with ulcerative colitis or Crohn's disease, or a healthy co-twin of an affected twin (not recorded which). The material sequenced was blood. The V and J genes are TRBV5-5 and TRBJ2-1; the TCRdb call, TRBD1, lacks DNA for checking. The CDR3 region is CASSLGPPRGNEQFF. Combining the CDR3 with reference TRBV5-5 and TRBJ2-1 gives the whole variable domain DAGVTQSPTHLIKTRGQQVTLRCSPISGHKSVSWYQQVLGQGPQFIFQYYEKEERGRGNFPDRFSARQFPNYSSELNVNALLLGDSALYLCASSLGPPRGNEQFFGPGTRLTVL.